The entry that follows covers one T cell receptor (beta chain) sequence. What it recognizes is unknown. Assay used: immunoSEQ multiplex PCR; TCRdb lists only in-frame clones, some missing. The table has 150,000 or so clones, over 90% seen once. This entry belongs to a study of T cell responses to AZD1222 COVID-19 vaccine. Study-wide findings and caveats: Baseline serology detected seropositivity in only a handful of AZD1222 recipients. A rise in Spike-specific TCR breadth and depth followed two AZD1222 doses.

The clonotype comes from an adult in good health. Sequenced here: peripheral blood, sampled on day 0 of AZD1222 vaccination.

The CDR3 nucleotides read TGTGCCACCAGCAGAGACCTTTCGGAAAACACCATATATTTT. This gives the protein CATSRDLSENTIYF. This chain connects TRBV15 to TRBJ1-3; D call uncertain. The CDR3 contains 14 residues. The germline CDR1 and CDR2 sequences are LNHNV and YYDKDF (reference sequence). V dropped 0 bases and J dropped 6 bases, with 9 bases sitting between them.